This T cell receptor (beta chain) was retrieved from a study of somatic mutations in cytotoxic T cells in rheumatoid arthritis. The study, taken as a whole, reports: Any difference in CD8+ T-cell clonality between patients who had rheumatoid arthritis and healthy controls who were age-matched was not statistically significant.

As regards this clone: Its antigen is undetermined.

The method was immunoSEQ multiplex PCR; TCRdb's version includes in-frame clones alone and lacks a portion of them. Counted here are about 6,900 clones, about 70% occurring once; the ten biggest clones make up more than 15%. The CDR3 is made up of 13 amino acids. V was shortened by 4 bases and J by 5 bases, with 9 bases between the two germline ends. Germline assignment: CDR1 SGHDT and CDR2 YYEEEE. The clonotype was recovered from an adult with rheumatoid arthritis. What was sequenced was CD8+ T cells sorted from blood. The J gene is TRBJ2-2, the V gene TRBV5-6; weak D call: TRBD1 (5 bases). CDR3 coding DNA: TGTGCCAGCAGCCTCAGGGCGACCGGGGAGCTGTTTTTT. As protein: CASSLRATGELFF. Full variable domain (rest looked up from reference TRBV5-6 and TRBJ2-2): DAGVTQSPTHLIKTRGQQVTLRCSPKSGHDTVSWYQQALGQGPQFIFQYYEEEERQRGNFPDRFSGHQFPNYSSELNVNALLLGDSALYLCASSLRATGELFFGEGSRLTVL.